This is a list of T cell receptor beta chains from one sample in a study of CD8+ T cells in alopecia areata. The assay was immunoSEQ multiplex PCR, and TCRdb's table has in-frame clones only and misses some. Of some 150,000 clones detected, about 86% appear once; the ten largest clones hold less than 15%. This specimen was CD8+ T cells sorted from blood, taken at week 4, from a patient treated with tofacitinib. The receptors were sampled from a human donor with alopecia areata. CDR3s leave out the opening cysteine and the closing phenylalanine or tryptophan. The D gene is left open where the match is weak. The listing skips clone size in some rows; elsewhere it reads once, few, many or a size class.

V	J	size	D	CDR3
TRBV7-6	TRBJ1-6	-	-	ASTESWGSPLH
TRBV9	TRBJ2-7	-	-	ASSVGHSYEQY
TRBV10-1	TRBJ1-1	-	-	ASSQGSAEAF
TRBV11-2	TRBJ2-1	-	-	ASSREFGTAYNEQF
TRBV9	TRBJ2-3	-	-	ASSPGESTQY
TRBV25-1	TRBJ2-7	-	-	ATLTSREQY
TRBV4-1	TRBJ2-1	-	-	ASSQDHGSSYNEQF
TRBV6-5	TRBJ2-3	-	-	ASSYLGTTDTQY
TRBV29-1	TRBJ2-7	-	TRBD2	SAVERGTYEQY
TRBV6-6	TRBJ2-3	-	-	ASSLAADTQY
TRBV4-1	TRBJ1-1	-	-	ASSQITGSTEAF
TRBV9	TRBJ2-2	once	-	ASSVDGEVTGELF
TRBV29-1	TRBJ1-2	-	-	SVEGDSSQGNYGYT
TRBV5-4	TRBJ1-2	-	-	ASSPFHGYT
TRBV11-1	TRBJ2-3	-	-	ASSLSTDTQY
TRBV9	TRBJ1-2	-	TRBD1	ASTQSGGYGYT
TRBV30	TRBJ2-7	-	-	AWSLNREPYEQY
TRBV29-1	TRBJ2-7	-	-	SVEDQGMGYEQY
TRBV4-1	TRBJ2-2	-	TRBD2	ASSQVSSEGGTGELF
TRBV29-1	TRBJ1-2	-	-	SVVSGYYGYT
TRBV29-1	TRBJ2-5	-	-	SVEWETQY
TRBV9	TRBJ2-3	-	-	ASSGLTAPVGPGDTQY
TRBV5-1	TRBJ2-7	-	-	ASSFRQGGYEQY
TRBV9	TRBJ1-1	-	-	ASSEGNEAF
TRBV7-9	TRBJ1-1	-	-	ASSVHQGNTEAF
TRBV4-1	TRBJ2-3	-	-	ASSHGDTQY
TRBV11-2	TRBJ2-3	-	TRBD2	ASGASGGSTDTQY
TRBV19	TRBJ1-2	-	-	ASSAWGVGYT
TRBV15	TRBJ2-3	-	TRBD2	ATSSFLGLAANTDTQY
TRBV29-1	TRBJ2-7	-	-	SVEDRGQGDYEQY
TRBV30	TRBJ2-1	-	-	AWSGDAYYNEQF
TRBV14	TRBJ1-1	-	-	ASSQDPLGAEAF
TRBV6-1	TRBJ2-4	once	-	ASRGDAFWQY
TRBV27	TRBJ1-5	-	TRBD1	ASSIGRGPTQPQH
TRBV5-1	TRBJ2-7	-	-	ASSPVDRYYEQY
TRBV2	TRBJ2-1	-	-	ASSEGAGRGNEQF
TRBV4-1	TRBJ2-5	-	TRBD2	ASSSRTSGLQETQY
TRBV11-2	TRBJ2-7	-	-	ASSYQTGSGEQY
TRBV25-1	TRBJ2-7	-	-	ASSEAGASYEQY
TRBV2	TRBJ1-5	-	TRBD1	ASSKGQGNQPQH
TRBV30	TRBJ2-1	-	TRBD2	AWSVLGGSSYEQF
TRBV5-1	TRBJ2-2	-	-	ASSPIQNWNTGELF
TRBV29-1	-	-	-	SAKLTDSYEQY
TRBV29-1	TRBJ2-7	-	-	SVETDRSYEQY
TRBV29-1	TRBJ2-3	-	-	SESGDPNTQY
TRBV27	TRBJ2-1	-	-	ASSILGYNEQF
TRBV7-6	TRBJ1-5	-	-	ASSLAQDQPQH
TRBV10-2	TRBJ2-5	-	TRBD2	ASMGLAGETQETQY
TRBV9	TRBJ1-3	-	-	ASSSSVVSGNTIY
TRBV5-1	TRBJ2-7	-	TRBD2	ASSLVREGPYEQY
TRBV29-1	TRBJ2-7	once	TRBD2	SALLGGLAM
TRBV27	TRBJ2-7	-	-	ASSSPEEGRYEQY
TRBV13	TRBJ1-5	-	-	ASSSRGGQPQH
TRBV6-6	TRBJ2-7	once	TRBD1	ASSPTTGGYEQY
TRBV7-6	TRBJ2-7	-	TRBD2	ASSPTTSGETYEQY